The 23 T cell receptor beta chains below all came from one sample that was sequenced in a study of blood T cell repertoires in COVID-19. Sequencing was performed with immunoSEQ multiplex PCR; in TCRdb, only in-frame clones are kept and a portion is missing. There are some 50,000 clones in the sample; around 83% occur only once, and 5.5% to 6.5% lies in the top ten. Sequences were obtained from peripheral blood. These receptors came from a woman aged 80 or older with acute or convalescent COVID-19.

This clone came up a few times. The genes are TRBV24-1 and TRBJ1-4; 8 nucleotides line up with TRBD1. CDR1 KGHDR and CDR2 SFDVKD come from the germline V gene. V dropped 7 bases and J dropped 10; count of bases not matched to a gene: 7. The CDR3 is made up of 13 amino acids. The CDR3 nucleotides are TGTGCCACCAGACAAGACAGGGGAAGAAAACTGTTTTTT. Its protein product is CATRQDRGRKLFF.

CDR3 residues: CASTRRGSSGNTIYF. Here the CDR3 DNA reads TGTGCCAGCACGCGGCGGGGGAGCTCTGGAAACACCATATATTTT. The chain joins TRBV6-5 to TRBJ1-3; tentative D call: TRBD1 (5 bases). Germline assignment: CDR1 MNHEY and CDR2 SVGAGI. The CDR3 loop spans 15 amino acids. Trimming took 7 bases from V and 0 from J, leaving 13 bases between them.

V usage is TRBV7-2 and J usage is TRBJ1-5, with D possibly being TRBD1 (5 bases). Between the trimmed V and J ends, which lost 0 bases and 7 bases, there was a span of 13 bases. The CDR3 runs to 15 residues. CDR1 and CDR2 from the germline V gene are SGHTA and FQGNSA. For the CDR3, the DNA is TGTGCCAGCAGCTTAGCGATAGCAGGGAAGCAGCCCCAGCATTTT. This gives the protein CASSLAIAGKQPQHF.

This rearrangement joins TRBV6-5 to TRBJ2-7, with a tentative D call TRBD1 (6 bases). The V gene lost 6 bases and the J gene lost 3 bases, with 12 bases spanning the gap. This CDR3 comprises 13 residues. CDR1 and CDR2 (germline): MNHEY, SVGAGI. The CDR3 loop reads CASSSGQFYEQYF. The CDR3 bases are TGTGCCAGCAGCTCAGGACAGTTCTACGAGCAGTACTTC.

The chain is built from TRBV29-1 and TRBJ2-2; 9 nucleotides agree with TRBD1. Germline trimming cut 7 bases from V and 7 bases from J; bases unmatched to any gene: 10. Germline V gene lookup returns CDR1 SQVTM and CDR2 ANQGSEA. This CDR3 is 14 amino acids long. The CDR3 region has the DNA TGCAGCGCTGGGACAGGGCTAAAAAACGGGGAGCTGTTTTTT. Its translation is CSAGTGLKNGELFF.

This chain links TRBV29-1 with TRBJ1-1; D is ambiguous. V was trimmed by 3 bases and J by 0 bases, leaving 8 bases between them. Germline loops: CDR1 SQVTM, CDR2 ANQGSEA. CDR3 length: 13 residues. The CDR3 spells CSVEGNMNTEAFF. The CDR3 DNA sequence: TGCAGCGTTGAGGGCAACATGAACACTGAAGCTTTCTTT.

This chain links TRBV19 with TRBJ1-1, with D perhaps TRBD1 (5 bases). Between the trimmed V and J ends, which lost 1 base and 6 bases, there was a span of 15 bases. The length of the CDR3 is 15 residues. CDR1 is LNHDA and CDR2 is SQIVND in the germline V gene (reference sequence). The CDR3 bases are TGTGCCAGTAGTATAGGGGAATGGGGGGAGCCTGAAGCTTTCTTT. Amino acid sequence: CASSIGEWGEPEAFF.

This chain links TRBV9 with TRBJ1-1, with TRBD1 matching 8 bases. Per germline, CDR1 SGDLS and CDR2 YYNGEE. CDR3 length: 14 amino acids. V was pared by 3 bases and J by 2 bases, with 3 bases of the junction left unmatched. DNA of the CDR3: TGTGCCAGCAGCGAGGACAGGGCCAACACTGAAGCTTTCTTT. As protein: CASSEDRANTEAFF.

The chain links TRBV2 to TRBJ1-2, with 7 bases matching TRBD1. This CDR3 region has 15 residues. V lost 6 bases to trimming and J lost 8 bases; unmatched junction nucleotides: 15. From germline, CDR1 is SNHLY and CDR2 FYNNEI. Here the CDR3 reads CASSQQEGTVSGYTF. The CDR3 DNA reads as TGTGCCAGCAGCCAGCAAGAAGGGACAGTGAGCGGCTACACCTTC.

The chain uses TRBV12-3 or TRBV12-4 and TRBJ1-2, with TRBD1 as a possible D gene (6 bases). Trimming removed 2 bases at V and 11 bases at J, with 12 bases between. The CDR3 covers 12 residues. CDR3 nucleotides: TGTGCCAGCAGTTTAAGGCCCGGACAGTACACCTTC. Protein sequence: CASSLRPGQYTF.

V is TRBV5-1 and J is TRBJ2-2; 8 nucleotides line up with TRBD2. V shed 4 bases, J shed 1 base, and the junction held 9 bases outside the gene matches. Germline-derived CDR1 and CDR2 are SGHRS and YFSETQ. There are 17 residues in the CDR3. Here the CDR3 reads CASSKGIRGGNTGELFF. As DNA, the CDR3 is TGCGCCAGCAGCAAGGGAATACGGGGGGGGAACACCGGGGAGCTGTTTTTT.

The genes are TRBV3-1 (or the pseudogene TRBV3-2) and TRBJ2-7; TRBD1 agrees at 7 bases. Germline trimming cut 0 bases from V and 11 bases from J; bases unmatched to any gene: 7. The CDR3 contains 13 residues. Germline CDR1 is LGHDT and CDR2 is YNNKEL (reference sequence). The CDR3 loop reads CASSQELTGYKYF. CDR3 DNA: TGTGCCAGCAGCCAAGAGCTGACAGGGTATAAGTACTTC.

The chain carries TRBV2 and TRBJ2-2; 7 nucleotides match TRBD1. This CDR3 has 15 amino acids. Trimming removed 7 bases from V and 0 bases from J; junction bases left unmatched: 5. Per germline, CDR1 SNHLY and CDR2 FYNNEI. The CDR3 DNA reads TGTGCCAGCACCAGGGACAGCTCGAACACCGGGGAGCTGTTTTTT. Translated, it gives CASTRDSSNTGELFF.

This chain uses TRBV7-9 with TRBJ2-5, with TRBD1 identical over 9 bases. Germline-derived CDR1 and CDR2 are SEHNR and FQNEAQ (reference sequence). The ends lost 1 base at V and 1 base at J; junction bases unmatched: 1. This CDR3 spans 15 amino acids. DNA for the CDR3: TGTGCCAGCAGCTTAGGGGACAGGGCCCAAGAGACCCAGTACTTC. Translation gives CASSLGDRAQETQYF.

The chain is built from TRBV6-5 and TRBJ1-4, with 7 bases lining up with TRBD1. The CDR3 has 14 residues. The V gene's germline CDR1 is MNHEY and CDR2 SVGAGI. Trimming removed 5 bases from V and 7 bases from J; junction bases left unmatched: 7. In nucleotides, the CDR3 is TGTGCCAGCAGTCCAGACAGGGACCGTGAAAAACTGTTTTTT. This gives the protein CASSPDRDREKLFF.

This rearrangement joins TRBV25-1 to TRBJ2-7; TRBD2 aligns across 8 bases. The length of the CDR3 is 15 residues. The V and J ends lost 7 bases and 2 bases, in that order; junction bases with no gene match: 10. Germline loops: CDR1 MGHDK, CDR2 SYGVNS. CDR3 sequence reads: CASTDPGGSPYEQYF. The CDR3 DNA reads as TGTGCCAGCACCGACCCGGGGGGGTCCCCCTACGAGCAGTACTTC.

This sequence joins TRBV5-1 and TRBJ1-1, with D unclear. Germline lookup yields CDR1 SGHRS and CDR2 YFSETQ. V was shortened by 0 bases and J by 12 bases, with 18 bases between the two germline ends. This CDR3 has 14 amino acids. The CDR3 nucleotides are TGCGCCAGCAGCTTGGGGCCACGGGATCCGGGATCTTTCTTT. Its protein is CASSLGPRDPGSFF.

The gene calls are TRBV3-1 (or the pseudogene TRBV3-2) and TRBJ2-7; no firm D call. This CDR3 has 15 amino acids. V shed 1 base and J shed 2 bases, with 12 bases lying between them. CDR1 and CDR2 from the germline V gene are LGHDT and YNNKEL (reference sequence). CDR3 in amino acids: CASSQGNSRAYEQYF. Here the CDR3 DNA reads TGTGCCAGCAGCCAAGGCAATAGCCGAGCCTACGAGCAGTACTTC.

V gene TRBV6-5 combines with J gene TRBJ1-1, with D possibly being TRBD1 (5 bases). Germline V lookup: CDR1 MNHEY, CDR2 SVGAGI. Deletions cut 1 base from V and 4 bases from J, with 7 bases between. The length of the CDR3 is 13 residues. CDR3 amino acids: CASSYFQGTEAFF. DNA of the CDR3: TGTGCCAGCAGTTACTTCCAGGGCACTGAAGCTTTCTTT.

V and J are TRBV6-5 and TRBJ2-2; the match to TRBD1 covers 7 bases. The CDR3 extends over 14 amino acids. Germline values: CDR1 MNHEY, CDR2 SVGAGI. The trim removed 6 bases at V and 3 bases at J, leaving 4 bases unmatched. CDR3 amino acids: CASSPDRDTGELFF. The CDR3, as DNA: TGTGCCAGCAGCCCCGACAGGGACACCGGGGAGCTGTTTTTT.

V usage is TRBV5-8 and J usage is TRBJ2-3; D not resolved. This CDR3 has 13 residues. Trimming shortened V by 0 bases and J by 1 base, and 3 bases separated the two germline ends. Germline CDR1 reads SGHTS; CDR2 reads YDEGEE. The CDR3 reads CASSLGRTDTQYF. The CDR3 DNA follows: TGTGCCAGCAGCTTGGGGCGCACAGATACGCAGTATTTT.

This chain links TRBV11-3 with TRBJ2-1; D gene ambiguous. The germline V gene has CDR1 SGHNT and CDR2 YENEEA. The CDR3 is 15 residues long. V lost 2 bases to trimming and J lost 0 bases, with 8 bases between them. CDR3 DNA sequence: TGTGCCAGCAGCTTAAATACGGGCTCCTACAATGAGCAGTTCTTC. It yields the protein CASSLNTGSYNEQFF.

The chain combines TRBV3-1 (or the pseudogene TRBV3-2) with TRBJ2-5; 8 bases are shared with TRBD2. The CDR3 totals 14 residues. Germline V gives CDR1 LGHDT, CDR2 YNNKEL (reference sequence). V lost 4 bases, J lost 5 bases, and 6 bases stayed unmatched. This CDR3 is CASSRRGEWETQYF. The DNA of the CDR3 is TGTGCCAGCAGCCGGCGGGGGGAATGGGAGACCCAGTACTTC.